These 4 T cell receptor beta chains share one sample of origin, sequenced in a study of beta chain features in type 1 diabetes. Expressed TCRB transcripts were sequenced because the entire RNA isolate underwent reverse transcription. Sequencing was performed with immunoSEQ multiplex PCR; in TCRdb, only in-frame clones are kept and a portion is missing. The profile shows 130,000 or so clones, less than 10% of them singletons. Sample: central memory CD4+ T cells from blood. Every receptor here comes from a woman aged 40-49 years in good health.

The chain recombines TRBV15 with TRBJ1-1; 9 bases align to TRBD1. The CDR3 extends over 15 amino acids. V trimming: 8 bases; J trimming: 8 bases; junction bases outside the gene matches: 15. Germline CDR1 reads LNHNV; CDR2 reads YYDKDF (reference sequence). CDR3 in DNA: TGTGCCACCGGAAGCTGGGACAGGGCCAAAGAAGAAGCTTTCTTT. Encoded protein: CATGSWDRAKEEAFF.

V is TRBV4-2 and J is TRBJ1-1; weak D call: TRBD1 (5 bases). The germline CDR1 and CDR2 sequences are LGHNA and YNFKEQ. The CDR3 consists of 15 residues. Trimming stripped 0 bases from V and 0 bases from J, with 8 bases between. This CDR3 is CASSQDGDLNTEAFF. The CDR3 region has the DNA TGTGCCAGCAGCCAAGATGGGGACTTGAACACTGAAGCTTTCTTT.

The rearrangement uses TRBV11-2 and TRBJ2-1; TRBD2 is a possible D gene (6 bases). The V end was cut by 3 bases, the J end by 7 bases, with 13 bases between. The V gene's germline CDR1 is SGHAT and CDR2 FQNNGV. This CDR3 comprises 14 residues. CDR3 in DNA: TGTGCCAGCAGCTTGACCGTGGGAGGAAATGAGCAGTTCTTC. Protein sequence: CASSLTVGGNEQFF.

This clone turned up a few times. The chain is built from TRBV7-2 and TRBJ1-5; possible D gene TRBD1, 6 bases. The CDR3 covers 17 residues. Germline V lookup: CDR1 SGHTA, CDR2 FQGNSA. Trimming stripped 5 bases from V and 0 bases from J, with 17 bases between. The CDR3, as DNA: TGTGCCAGCAGCAAAACAGGGCTTGAGTATAGCAATCAGCCCCAGCATTTT. It translates to CASSKTGLEYSNQPQHF.